This entry describes one T cell receptor (beta chain). Its specificity is unknown. This sample was included in a study of T cells after yellow fever vaccination. Study conclusions and caveats: Booster samples showed a return of most primary-vaccination clones (roughly 95% CD4, 70% to 90% CD8).

Making TCR cDNA involved 5'RACE template switching, which added UMIs and a universal primer site. MiXCR, applied by TCRdb to the 5' RACE reads, yields one record per CDR3 protein. Of about 150,000 distinct CDR3 sequences listed, about 6.9% were seen once; the top ten hold about 0.6%. The CDR3 sequence is 14 residues long. Trimming took 2 bases from V and 5 from J, leaving 11 bases between them. Germline V CDR1 and CDR2: SGHRS, YFSETQ. The specimen comprised CD4+ T cells sorted from PBMCs, sampled 10 days after the yellow fever booster vaccination. The chain links TRBV5-1 to TRBJ2-1, with D maybe TRBD2 (5 bases). This TCR was sampled from a young man who received the YFV17D yellow fever vaccine. The CDR3 sequence is CASSFETTNNEQFF. DNA for the CDR3: TGCGCCAGCAGCTTTGAGACTACCAACAATGAGCAGTTCTTC.